This TCR beta chain stems from a study of T cells in Graves' hyperthyroidism and ophthalmopathy. This clonotype has more than one count but fewer than ten. Its cognate antigen is unknown. RNA transcripts provided the source from which TCR beta CDR3 regions were amplified. HTBI primers were employed in a first-round RT-PCR of the TCR CDR3. TCRdb re-called the multiplex PCR reads through MiXCR, storing one row per CDR3 protein. The sample has approximately 370,000 distinct CDR3 sequences, 17% seen once. Study-wide points: Model output signaled ophthalmopathy a median 6.5 months ahead of onset.

The specimen was blood. The TCR originated in a woman aged 25 to 39 with Graves' hyperthyroidism that later progressed to Graves' ophthalmopathy.

CDR3 sequence (DNA): TGTGCCAGTAGTATAAGGATGACGCAGCCTTCCTACGAGCAGTACTTC. Protein sequence: CASSIRMTQPSYEQYF. V is TRBV19 and J is TRBJ2-7; D is uncertain. The germline CDR1 and CDR2 sequences are LNHDA and SQIVND (reference sequence). With 2 bases removed from V and 1 base from J, the gap between germline ends came to 15 bases. CDR3 size: 16 residues.